These 3 T cell receptor beta chains share one sample of origin, sequenced in a study of blood T cell repertoires in COVID-19 (dated by TCRdb to the early 2020s). The library was made by the immunoSEQ multiplex PCR assay. TCRdb's version of the immuneACCESS table is confined to in-frame rearrangements and falls short of the full clone set. An unresolved V gene accounts for under half of the shortfall where checked; the remainder is of unknown origin. The sample table holds approximately 200,000 clones, of which approximately 87% were seen once. Roughly 2% of the sample comes from the top ten. Sequenced: peripheral blood. These receptors all stem from a woman in her 50s with acute or convalescent COVID-19.

This chain joins TRBV3-1 (or the pseudogene TRBV3-2) and TRBJ2-3; D remains ambiguous. This CDR3 is 17 amino acids long. Trimming took off 3 bases at V and 2 bases at J, with 18 bases between the two ends. From germline, CDR1 is LGHDT and CDR2 YNNKEL (reference sequence). Here the CDR3 reads CASSHMLGHFLTDTQYF. CDR3 DNA sequence: TGTGCCAGCAGCCACATGTTGGGCCACTTCCTCACAGATACGCAGTATTTT.

This clone has a single count. The sample has other DNA sequences that encode this CDR3 too. The rearrangement joins TRBV6-5 to TRBJ2-5; maybe TRBD2 (5 bases). Germline V lookup: CDR1 MNHEY, CDR2 SVGAGI. This CDR3 is 12 amino acids long. The V and J ends lost 6 bases and 2 bases respectively, with 7 bases between them. CDR3 sequence reads: CASSRGQETQYF. As DNA, the CDR3 is TGTGCCAGCAGCCGGGGACAAGAGACCCAGTACTTC.

The chain links TRBV7-9 to TRBJ1-6, with D possibly TRBD1 on 5 matching bases. CDR1 SEHNR and CDR2 FQNEAQ come from the germline V gene (reference sequence). V lost 7 bases to trimming and J lost 6 bases, with 13 bases between them. This CDR3 spans 14 amino acids. The CDR3 region is CASTTDSPNSPLHF. CDR3 bases: TGTGCCAGCACCACCGACAGCCCTAATTCACCCCTCCACTTT.